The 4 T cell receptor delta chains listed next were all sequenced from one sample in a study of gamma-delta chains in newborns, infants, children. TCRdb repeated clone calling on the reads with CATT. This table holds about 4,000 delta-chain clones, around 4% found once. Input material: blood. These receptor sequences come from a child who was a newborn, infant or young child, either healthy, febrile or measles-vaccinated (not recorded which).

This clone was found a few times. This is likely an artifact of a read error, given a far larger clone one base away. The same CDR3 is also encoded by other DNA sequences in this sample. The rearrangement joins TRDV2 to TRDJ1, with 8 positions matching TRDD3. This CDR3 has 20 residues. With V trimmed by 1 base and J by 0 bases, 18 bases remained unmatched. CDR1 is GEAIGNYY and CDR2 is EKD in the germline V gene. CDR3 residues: CACDTLATGGPSEYTDKLIF. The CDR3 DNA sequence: TGTGCCTGTGACACGCTCGCTACTGGGGGGCCTTCCGAGTACACCGATAAACTCATCTTT.

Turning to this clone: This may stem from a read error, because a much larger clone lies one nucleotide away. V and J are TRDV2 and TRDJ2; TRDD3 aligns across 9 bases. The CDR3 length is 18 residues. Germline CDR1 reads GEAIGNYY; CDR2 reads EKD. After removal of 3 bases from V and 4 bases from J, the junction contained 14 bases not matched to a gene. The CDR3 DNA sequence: TGTGCCTGTGACCAGGTGGGGGATAAGGGCGCTTCGACAGCACAACTCTTCTTT. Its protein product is CACDQVGDKGASTAQLFF.

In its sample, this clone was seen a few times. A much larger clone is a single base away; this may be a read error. CDR3 loop: CACDSRDTRQMFF. The DNA of the CDR3 is TGTGCCTGTGACTCCCGGGACACCCGACAGATGTTTTTC. The chain combines TRDV2 with TRDJ3; D is undetermined. From germline, CDR1 is GEAIGNYY and CDR2 EKD. The CDR3 consists of 13 residues.

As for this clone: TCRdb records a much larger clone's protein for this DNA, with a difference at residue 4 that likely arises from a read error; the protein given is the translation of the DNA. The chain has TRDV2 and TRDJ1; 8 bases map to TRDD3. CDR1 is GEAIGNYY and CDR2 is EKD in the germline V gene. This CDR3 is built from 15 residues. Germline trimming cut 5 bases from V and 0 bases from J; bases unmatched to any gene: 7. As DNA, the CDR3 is TGTGCCTGTGGCATACTGGGGGCGTACACCGATAAACTCATCTTT. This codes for CACGILGAYTDKLIF.